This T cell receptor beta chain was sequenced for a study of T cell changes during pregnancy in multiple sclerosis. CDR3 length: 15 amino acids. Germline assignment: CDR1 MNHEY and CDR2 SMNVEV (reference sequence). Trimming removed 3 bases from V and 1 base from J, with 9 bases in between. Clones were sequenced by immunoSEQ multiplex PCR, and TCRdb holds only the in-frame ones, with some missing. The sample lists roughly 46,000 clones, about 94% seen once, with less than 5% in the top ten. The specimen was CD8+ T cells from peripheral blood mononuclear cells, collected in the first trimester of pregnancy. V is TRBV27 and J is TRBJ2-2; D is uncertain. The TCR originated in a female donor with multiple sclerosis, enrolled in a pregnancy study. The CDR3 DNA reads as TGTGCCAGCAGTTTCATTTCGGGGAACACCGGGGAGCTGTTTTTT. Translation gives CASSFISGNTGELFF.